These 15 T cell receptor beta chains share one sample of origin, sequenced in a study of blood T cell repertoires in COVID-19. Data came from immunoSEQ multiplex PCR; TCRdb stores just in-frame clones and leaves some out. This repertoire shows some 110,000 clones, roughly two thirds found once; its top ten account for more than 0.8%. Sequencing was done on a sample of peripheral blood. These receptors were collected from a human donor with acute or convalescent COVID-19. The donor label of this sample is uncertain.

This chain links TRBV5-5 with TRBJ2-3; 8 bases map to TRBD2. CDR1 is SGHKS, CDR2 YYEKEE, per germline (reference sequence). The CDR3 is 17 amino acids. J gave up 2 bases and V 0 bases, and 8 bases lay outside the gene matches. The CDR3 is CASSLVVAGWTTDTQYF. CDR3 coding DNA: TGTGCCAGCAGCTTGGTGGTAGCGGGGTGGACCACAGATACGCAGTATTTT. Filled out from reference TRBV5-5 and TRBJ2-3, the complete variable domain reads DAGVTQSPTHLIKTRGQQVTLRCSPISGHKSVSWYQQVLGQGPQFIFQYYEKEERGRGNFPDRFSARQFPNYSSELNVNALLLGDSALYLCASSLVVAGWTTDTQYFGPGTRLTVL.

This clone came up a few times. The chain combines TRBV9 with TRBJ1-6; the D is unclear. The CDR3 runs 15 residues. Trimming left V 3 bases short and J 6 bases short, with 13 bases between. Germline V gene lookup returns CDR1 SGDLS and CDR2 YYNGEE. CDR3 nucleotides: TGTGCCAGCAGCGCTTTGCGGGGAGGTAATTCACCCCTCCACTTT. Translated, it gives CASSALRGGNSPLHF.

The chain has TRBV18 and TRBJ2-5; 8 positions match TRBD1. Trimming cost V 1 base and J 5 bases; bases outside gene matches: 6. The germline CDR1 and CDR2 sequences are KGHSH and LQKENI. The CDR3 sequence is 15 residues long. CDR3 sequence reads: CASSPLGQGAETQYF. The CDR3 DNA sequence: TGTGCCAGCTCACCACTCGGCCAGGGGGCTGAGACCCAGTACTTC.

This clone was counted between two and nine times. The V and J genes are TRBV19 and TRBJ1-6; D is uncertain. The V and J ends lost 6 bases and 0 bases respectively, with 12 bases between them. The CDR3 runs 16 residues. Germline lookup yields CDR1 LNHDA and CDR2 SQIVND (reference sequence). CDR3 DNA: TGTGCCAGTAGGTTCGATACGAGCTCCTATAATTCACCCCTCCACTTT. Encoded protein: CASRFDTSSYNSPLHF.

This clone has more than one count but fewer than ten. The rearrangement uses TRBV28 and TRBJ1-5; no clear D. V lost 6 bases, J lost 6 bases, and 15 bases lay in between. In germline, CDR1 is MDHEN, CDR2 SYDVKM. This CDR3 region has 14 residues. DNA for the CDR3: TGTGCCAGCAGGTTGGACTCCCTTGTTCAGCCCCAGCATTTT. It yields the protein CASRLDSLVQPQHF. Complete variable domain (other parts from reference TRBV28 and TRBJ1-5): DVKVTQSSRYLVKRTGEKVFLECVQDMDHENMFWYRQDPGLGLRLIYFSYDVKMKEKGDIPEGYSVSREKKERFSLILESASTNQTSMYLCASRLDSLVQPQHFGDGTRLSIL.

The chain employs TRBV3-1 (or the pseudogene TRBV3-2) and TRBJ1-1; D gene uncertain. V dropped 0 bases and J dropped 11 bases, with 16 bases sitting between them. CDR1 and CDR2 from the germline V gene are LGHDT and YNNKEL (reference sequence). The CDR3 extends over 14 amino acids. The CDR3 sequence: CASSQDLVREDAFF. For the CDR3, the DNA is TGTGCCAGCAGCCAAGATCTTGTGCGAGAAGATGCTTTCTTT.

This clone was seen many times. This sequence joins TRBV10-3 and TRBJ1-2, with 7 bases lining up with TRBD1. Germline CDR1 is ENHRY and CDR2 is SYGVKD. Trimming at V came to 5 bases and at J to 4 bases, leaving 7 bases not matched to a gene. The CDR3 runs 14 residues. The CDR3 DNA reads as TGTGCCATCAGTCGGGACAGTTTTGTCTATGGCTACACCTTC. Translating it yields CAISRDSFVYGYTF.

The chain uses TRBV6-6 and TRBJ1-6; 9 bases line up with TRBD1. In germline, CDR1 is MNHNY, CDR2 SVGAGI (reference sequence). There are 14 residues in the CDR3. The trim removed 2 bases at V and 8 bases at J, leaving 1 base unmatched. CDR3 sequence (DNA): TGTGCCAGCAGTTACCGGGACAGGGATTCACCCCTCCACTTT. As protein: CASSYRDRDSPLHF.

The CDR3 sequence is CASTRDWSSYEQYV. In nucleotides, the CDR3 is TGTGCCAGCACCCGGGACTGGAGCTCCTACGAGCAGTACGTC. The chain uses TRBV6-5 and TRBJ2-7, with D possibly being TRBD2 (6 bases). The CDR3 totals 14 residues. In germline, CDR1 is MNHEY, CDR2 SVGAGI. V lost 7 bases and J 0 bases, leaving 13 bases between the germline ends.

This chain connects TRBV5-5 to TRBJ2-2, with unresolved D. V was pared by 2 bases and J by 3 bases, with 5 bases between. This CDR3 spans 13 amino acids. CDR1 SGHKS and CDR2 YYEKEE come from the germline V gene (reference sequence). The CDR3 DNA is TGTGCCAGCAGCTTTGGCCACACCGGGGAGCTGTTTTTT. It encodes CASSFGHTGELFF.

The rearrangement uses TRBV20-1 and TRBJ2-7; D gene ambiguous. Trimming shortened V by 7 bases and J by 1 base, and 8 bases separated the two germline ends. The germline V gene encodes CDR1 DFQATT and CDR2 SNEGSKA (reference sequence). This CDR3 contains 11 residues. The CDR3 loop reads CSVPRSYEQYF. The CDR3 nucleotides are TGCAGTGTACCTAGGTCCTACGAGCAGTACTTC.

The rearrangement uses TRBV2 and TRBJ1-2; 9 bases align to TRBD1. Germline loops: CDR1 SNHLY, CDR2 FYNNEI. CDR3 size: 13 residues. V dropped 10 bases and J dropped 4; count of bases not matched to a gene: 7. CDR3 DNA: TGTGCCAATAACAGGGGGCTAGCCTATGGCTACACCTTC. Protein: CANNRGLAYGYTF.

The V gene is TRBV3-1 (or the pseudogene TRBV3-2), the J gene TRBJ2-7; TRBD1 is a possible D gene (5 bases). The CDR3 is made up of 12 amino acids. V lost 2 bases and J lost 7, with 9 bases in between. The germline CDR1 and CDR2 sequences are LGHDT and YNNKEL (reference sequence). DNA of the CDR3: TGTGCCAGCAGCCAAACAGGACGGGAGCAGTACGTC. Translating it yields CASSQTGREQYV.

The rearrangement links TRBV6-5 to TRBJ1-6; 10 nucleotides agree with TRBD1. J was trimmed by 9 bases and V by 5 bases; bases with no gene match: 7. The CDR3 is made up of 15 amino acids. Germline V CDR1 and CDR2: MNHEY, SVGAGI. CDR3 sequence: CASSTPGTGASPLHF. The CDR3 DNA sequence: TGTGCCAGCAGTACACCCGGGACAGGGGCTTCACCCCTCCACTTT.

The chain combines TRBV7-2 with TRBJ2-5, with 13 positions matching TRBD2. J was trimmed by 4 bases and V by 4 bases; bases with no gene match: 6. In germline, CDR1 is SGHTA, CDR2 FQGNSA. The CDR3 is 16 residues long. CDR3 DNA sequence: TGTGCCAGCAGCTCCCGGACTAGCGGGGGAGGAGAGACCCAGTACTTC. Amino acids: CASSSRTSGGGETQYF.